These 16 T cell receptor beta chains originate from one sample sequenced in a study of human T cells and chemical hapten exposure. TCRdb redid the calling of the RACE reads with MiXCR, one entry per CDR3 protein. The profile shows roughly 60,000 distinct CDR3 sequences, roughly 6.7% of them singletons. Noted time point: pre-sensitization, week 0. Stated treatment: therapeutic diphenylcyclopropenone sensitization with weekly scalp DPC. The sample was whole blood, taken in connection with sensitization to the hapten diphenylcyclopropenone (DPC). All receptors come from a woman under 40 with alopecia areata. Some clones in this sample may be carry-over from other donors' samples.

This clonotype has ten or more counts. The chain combines TRBV11-2 with TRBJ2-2, with D possibly TRBD1 on 6 matching bases. Trimming took off 5 bases at V and 5 bases at J, with 15 bases between the two ends. This CDR3 is built from 15 residues. Germline V gene lookup returns CDR1 SGHAT and CDR2 FQNNGV. CDR3 DNA sequence: TGTGCCAGCAGCCCCCAGGGGCTGGGGACCGGGGAGCTGTTTTTT. Translating gives CASSPQGLGTGELFF.

This rearrangement joins TRBV7-9 to TRBJ1-5; D is perhaps TRBD1 (5 bases). V was pared by 4 bases and J by 3 bases, with 13 bases between. Germline V gene sequence: CDR1 SEHNR, CDR2 FQNEAQ (reference sequence). This CDR3 comprises 15 residues. CDR3 nucleotides: TGTGCCAGCAGCTCAAGTTGGACAACCAATCAGCCCCAGCATTTT. Its translation is CASSSSWTTNQPQHF.

This clonotype was counted at least ten times. This sequence joins TRBV11-2 and TRBJ2-2, with 7 bases fitting TRBD2. The length of the CDR3 is 14 residues. V shed 5 bases, J shed 5 bases, and the junction held 5 bases outside the gene matches. From germline, CDR1 is SGHAT and CDR2 FQNNGV. CDR3 region: CASSRGVVTGELFF. The CDR3 DNA reads TGTGCCAGCAGCCGGGGGGTAGTGACCGGGGAGCTGTTTTTT. Together with reference TRBV11-2 and TRBJ2-2, the CDR3 gives the full variable domain: EAGVAQSPRYKIIEKRQSVAFWCNPISGHATLYWYQQILGQGPKLLIQFQNNGVVDDSQLPKDRFSAERLKGVDSTLKIQPAKLEDSAVYLCASSRGVVTGELFFGEGSRLTVL.

The sample holds many counts of this clonotype. The V call is TRBV7-3, the J call TRBJ1-1; 7 nucleotides align to TRBD1. The junction had 8 bases not matched to a gene; V was cut back by 4 bases and J by 0 bases. The CDR3 covers 16 residues. CDR1 and CDR2 from the germline V gene are SGHTA and FQGTGA. In DNA, the CDR3 is TGTGCCAGCAGCTCCAATCCGGGACAGTTGAACACTGAAGCTTTCTTT. This gives the protein CASSSNPGQLNTEAFF.

This clonotype was counted at least ten times. The chain uses TRBV2 and TRBJ2-2, with 7 bases aligning to TRBD1. Germline values: CDR1 SNHLY, CDR2 FYNNEI. This CDR3 is 15 amino acids long. V was clipped by 2 bases and J by 1 base; unmatched bases: 1. CDR3 protein: CASSEWDRNTGELFF. CDR3 bases: TGTGCCAGCAGTGAATGGGACAGGAACACCGGGGAGCTGTTTTTT. Full variable domain (outside the CDR3, taken from reference TRBV2 and TRBJ2-2): EPEVTQTPSHQVTQMGQEVILRCVPISNHLYFYWYRQILGQKVEFLVSFYNNEISEKSEIFDDQFSVERPDGSNFTLKIRSTKLEDSAMYFCASSEWDRNTGELFFGEGSRLTVL.

The sample holds many counts of this clonotype. The chain employs TRBV11-2 and TRBJ2-1; D gene unclear. CDR3 size: 12 residues. Germline CDR1 reads SGHAT; CDR2 reads FQNNGV. V lost 1 base and J lost 10, with 8 bases in between. The CDR3 is CASSLVVGEQFF. The CDR3 DNA follows: TGTGCCAGCAGCTTAGTAGTCGGGGAGCAGTTCTTC.

This clonotype showed up many times. The gene calls are TRBV3-1 and TRBJ2-7; D is unclear. Trimming stripped 4 bases from V and 0 bases from J, with 7 bases between. The CDR3 length is 13 residues. Germline assignment: CDR1 LGHDT and CDR2 YNNKEL (reference sequence). The CDR3 DNA follows: TGTGCCAGCAGCCCCCCCTCCTCCTACGAGCAGTACTTC. This translates into CASSPPSSYEQYF.

This clonotype was picked up a small number of times. The rearrangement joins TRBV3-1 to TRBJ2-5; 15 nucleotides agree with TRBD2. The germline V gene encodes CDR1 LGHDT and CDR2 YNNKEL (reference sequence). This CDR3 has 20 residues. Trimming removed 0 bases from V and 4 bases from J; junction bases left unmatched: 12. In DNA form, the CDR3 reads TGTGCCAGCAGCCAAGATATAGTAGGACTAGCGGGGGGGCCTCGAGAGACCCAGTACTTC. This encodes CASSQDIVGLAGGPRETQYF.

This clonotype occurred many times. This chain joins TRBV20-1 and TRBJ2-3, with D perhaps TRBD1 (5 bases). V dropped 3 bases and J dropped 2 bases, with 15 bases sitting between them. CDR3 length equals 15 residues. Germline V lookup: CDR1 DFQATT, CDR2 SNEGSKA (reference sequence). The CDR3 loop reads CSASIVGANTDTQYF. CDR3 bases: TGCAGTGCTAGTATTGTAGGGGCGAACACAGATACGCAGTATTTT.

Many counts were recorded for this clonotype. V is TRBV20-1 and J is TRBJ1-6, with D possibly matching TRBD1 (5 bases). Between the trimmed V and J ends, which lost 5 bases and 10 bases, there was a span of 12 bases. Germline CDR1 and CDR2: DFQATT and SNEGSKA (reference sequence). This CDR3 is 12 amino acids long. The CDR3 sequence: CSARQGNSPLHF. The DNA for the CDR3 is TGCAGTGCTCGGCAGGGAAACTCACCCCTCCACTTT.

This clonotype was observed at least ten times. This chain uses TRBV20-1 with TRBJ2-2; D is perhaps TRBD1 or TRBD2 (7 bases each). The CDR3 spans 14 residues. V dropped 0 bases and J dropped 6 bases, with 11 bases sitting between them. Germline lookup yields CDR1 DFQATT and CDR2 SNEGSKA (reference sequence). The CDR3, as DNA: TGCAGTGCTAGAGATCCAGGGGGGGCCGGGGAGCTGTTTTTT. Translating it yields CSARDPGGAGELFF.

This chain uses TRBV5-1 with TRBJ1-4; no clear D gene. V was trimmed by 4 bases and J by 7 bases, leaving 20 bases between them. The CDR3 sequence is 16 residues long. Germline V gives CDR1 SGHRS, CDR2 YFSETQ. The CDR3 reads CASSPTTQNRGEKLFF. DNA of the CDR3: TGCGCCAGCAGCCCAACCACTCAAAACCGGGGTGAAAAACTGTTTTTT.

This clonotype was seen only a few times. The J gene is TRBJ1-2, the V gene TRBV29-1, with 12 bases matching TRBD1. Trimming at V came to 6 bases and at J to 4 bases, leaving 9 bases not matched to a gene. Germline V CDR1 and CDR2: SQVTM, ANQGSEA. The CDR3 length is 15 residues. The CDR3 region is CSVRPGTGGAYGYTF. The DNA for the CDR3 is TGCAGCGTGCGCCCTGGGACAGGGGGCGCCTATGGCTACACCTTC.

This clonotype was picked up many times. The DNA for the CDR3 is TGTGCCAGCAGCGTAGTCCCCAGGGACGAGCAGTACTTC. This sequence encodes CASSVVPRDEQYF. The V gene is TRBV9, the J gene TRBJ2-7, with a possible D match to TRBD1 (5 bases). The CDR3 spans 13 residues. The V and J ends lost 0 bases and 5 bases respectively, with 9 bases between them. Germline V lookup: CDR1 SGDLS, CDR2 YYNGEE.

This clonotype was counted at least ten times. The V gene is TRBV7-9, the J gene TRBJ2-1; 11 bases map to TRBD2. The CDR3 runs 18 residues. Losses at the gene ends were 5 bases for V and 6 bases for J; bases not matched to a gene: 15. Germline-derived CDR1 and CDR2 are SEHNR and FQNEAQ (reference sequence). In nucleotides, the CDR3 is TGTGCCAGCAGCGTGCCTAGCGGGGGGTTTCCGAACCTCAATGAGCAGTTCTTC. Protein sequence: CASSVPSGGFPNLNEQFF.

Turning to this clonotype: A much larger clone lies a single base off, so this may be a read error. The chain links TRBV7-2 to TRBJ2-1; TRBD2 might be the D (7 bases). CDR3 length equals 14 residues. Germline CDR1 reads SGHTA; CDR2 reads FQGNSA. The CDR3 sequence: CASSLEGGFNERFF. DNA for the CDR3: TGTGCCAGCAGCTTAGAGGGGGGGTTCAATGAGCGGTTCTTC.